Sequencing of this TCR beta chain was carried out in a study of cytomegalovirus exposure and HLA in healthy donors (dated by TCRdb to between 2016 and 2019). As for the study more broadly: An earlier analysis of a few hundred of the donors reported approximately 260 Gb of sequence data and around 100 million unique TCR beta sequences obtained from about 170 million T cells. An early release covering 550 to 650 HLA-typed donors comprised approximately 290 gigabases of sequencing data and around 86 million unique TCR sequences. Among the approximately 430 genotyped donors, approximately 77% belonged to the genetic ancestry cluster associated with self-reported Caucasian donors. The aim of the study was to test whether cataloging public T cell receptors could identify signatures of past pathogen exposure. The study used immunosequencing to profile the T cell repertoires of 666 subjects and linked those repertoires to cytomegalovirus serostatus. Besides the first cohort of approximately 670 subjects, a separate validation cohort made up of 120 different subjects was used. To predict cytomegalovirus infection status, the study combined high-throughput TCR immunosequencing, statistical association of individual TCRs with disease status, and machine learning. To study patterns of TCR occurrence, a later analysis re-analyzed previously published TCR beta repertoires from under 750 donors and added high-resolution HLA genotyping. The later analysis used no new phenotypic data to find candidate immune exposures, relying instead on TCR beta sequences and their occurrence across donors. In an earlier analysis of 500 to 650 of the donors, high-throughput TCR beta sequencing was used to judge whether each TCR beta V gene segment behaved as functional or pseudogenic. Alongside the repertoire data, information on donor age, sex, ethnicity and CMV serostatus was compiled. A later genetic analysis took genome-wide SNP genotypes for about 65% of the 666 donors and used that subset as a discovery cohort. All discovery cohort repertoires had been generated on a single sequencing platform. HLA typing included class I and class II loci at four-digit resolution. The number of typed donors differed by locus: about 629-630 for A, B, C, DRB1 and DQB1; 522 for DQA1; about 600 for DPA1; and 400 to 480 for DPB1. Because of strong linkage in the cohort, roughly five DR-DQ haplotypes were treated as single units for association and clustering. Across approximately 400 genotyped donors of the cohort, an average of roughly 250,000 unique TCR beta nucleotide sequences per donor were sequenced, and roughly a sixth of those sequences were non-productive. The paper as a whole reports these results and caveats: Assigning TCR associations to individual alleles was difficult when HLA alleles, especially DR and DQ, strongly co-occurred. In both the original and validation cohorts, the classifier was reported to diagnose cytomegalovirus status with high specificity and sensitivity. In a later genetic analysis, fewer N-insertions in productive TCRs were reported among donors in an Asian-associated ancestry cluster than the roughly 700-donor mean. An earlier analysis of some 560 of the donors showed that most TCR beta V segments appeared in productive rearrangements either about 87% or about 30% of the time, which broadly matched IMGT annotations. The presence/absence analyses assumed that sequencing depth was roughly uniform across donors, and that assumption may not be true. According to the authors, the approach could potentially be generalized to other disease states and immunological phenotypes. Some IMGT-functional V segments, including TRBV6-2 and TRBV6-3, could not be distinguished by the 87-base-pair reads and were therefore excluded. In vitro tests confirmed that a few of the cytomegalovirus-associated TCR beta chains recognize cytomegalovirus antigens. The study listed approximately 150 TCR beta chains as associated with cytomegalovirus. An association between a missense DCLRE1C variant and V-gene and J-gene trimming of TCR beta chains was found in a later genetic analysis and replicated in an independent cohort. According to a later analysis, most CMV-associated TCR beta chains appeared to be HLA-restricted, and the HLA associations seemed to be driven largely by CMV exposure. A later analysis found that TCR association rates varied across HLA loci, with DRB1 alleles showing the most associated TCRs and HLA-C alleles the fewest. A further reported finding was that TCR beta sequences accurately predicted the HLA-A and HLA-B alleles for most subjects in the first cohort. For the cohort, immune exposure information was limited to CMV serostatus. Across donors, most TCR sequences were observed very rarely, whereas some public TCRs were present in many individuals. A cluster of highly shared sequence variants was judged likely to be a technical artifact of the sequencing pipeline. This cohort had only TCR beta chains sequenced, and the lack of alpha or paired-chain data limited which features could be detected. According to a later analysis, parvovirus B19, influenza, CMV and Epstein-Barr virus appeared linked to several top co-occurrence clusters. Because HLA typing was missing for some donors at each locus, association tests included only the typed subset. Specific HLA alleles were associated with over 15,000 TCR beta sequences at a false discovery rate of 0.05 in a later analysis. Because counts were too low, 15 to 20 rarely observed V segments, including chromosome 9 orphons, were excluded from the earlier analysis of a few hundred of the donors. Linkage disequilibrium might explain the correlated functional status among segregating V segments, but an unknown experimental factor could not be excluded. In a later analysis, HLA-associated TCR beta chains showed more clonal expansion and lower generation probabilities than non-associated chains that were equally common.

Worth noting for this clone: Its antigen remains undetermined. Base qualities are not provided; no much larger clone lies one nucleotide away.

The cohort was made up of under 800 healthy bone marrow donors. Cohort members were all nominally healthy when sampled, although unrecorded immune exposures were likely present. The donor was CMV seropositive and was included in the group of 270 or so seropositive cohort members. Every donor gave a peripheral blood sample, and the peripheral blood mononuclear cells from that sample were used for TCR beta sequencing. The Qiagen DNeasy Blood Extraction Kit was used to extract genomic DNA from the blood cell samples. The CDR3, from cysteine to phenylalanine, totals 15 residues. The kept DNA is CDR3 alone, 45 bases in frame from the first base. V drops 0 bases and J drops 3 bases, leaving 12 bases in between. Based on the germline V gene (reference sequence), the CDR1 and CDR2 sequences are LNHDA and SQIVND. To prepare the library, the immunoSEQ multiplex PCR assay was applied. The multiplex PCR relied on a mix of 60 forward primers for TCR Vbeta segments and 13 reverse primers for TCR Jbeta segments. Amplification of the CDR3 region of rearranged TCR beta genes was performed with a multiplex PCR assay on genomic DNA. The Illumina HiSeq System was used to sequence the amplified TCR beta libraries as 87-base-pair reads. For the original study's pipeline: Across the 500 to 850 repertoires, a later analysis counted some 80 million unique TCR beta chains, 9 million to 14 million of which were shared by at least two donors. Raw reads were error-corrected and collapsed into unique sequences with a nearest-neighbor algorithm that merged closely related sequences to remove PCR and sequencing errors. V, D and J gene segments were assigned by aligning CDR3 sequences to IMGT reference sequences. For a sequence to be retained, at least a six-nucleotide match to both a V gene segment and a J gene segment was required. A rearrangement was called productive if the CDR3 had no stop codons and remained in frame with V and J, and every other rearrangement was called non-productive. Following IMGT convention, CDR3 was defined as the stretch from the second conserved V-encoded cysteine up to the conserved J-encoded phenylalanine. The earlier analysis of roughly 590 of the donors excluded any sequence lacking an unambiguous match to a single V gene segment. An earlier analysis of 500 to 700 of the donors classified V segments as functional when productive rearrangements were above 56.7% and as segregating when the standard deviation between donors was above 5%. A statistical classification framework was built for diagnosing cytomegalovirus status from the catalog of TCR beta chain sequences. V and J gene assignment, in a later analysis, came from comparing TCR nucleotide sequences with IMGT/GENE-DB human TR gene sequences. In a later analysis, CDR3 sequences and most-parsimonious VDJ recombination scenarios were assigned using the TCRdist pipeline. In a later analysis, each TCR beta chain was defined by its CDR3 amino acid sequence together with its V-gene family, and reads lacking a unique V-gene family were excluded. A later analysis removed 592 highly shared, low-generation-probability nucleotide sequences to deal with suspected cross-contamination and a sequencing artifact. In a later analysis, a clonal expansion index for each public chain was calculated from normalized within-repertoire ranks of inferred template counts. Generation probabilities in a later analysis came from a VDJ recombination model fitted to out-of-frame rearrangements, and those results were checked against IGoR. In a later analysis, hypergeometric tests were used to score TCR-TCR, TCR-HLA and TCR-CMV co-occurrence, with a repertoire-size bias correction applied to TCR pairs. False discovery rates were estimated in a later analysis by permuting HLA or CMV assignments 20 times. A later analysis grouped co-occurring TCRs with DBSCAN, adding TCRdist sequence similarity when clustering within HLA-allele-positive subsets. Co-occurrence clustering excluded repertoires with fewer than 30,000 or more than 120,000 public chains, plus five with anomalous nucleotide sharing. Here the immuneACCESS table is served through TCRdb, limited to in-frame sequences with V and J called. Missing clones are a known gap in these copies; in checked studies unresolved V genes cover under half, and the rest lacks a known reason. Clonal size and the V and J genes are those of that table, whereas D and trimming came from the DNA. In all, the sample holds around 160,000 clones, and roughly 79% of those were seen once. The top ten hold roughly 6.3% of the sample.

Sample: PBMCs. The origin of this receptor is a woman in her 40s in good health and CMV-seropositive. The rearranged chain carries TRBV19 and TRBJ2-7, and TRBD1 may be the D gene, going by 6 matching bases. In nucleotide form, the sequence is TGTGCCAGTAGTATAGATACGGGGACACTCTACGAGCAGTACTTC. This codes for CASSIDTGTLYEQYF.